This is a list of T cell receptor beta chains from one sample in a study of CD8 T cells in ankylosing spondylitis. TCRdb analysed the 5' RACE reads with MiXCR anew, one entry per CDR3 protein. In the table there are about 800,000 distinct CDR3 sequences, 12% of which are singletons. Sequencing used blood, either unsorted or a sorted T cell fraction (not recorded which). The receptors come from a male donor with ankylosing spondylitis. CDR3s include the opening cysteine and the closing phenylalanine or tryptophan. D genes are given only for firm matches. Clone sizes are given selectively: once, few, many, or a class where the clone is expanded.

CDR3nt: TGTGCCAGCAGTCGGACGAGAGATGTGGAAAAACTGTTTTTT
CDR3aa: CASSRTRDVEKLFF
abundance: many
j_gene: TRBJ1-4
v_gene: TRBV7-9
d_gene: -

CDR3nt: TGTGCCAGCATTTCCTCGGGCCCAAGAAGGGGCTACACCTTC
CDR3aa: CASISSGPRRGYTF
abundance: few
j_gene: TRBJ1-2
v_gene: TRBV28
d_gene: -

CDR3nt: TGTGCCAGCAAGGGGGATAGCAATCAGCCCCAGCATTTT
CDR3aa: CASKGDSNQPQHF
abundance: -
j_gene: TRBJ1-5
v_gene: TRBV2
d_gene: -

CDR3nt: TGTGCCACCAGTGATTTCGGGATACAGGCCACAGATACGCAGTATTTT
CDR3aa: CATSDFGIQATDTQYF
abundance: -
j_gene: TRBJ2-3
v_gene: TRBV24-1
d_gene: -

CDR3nt: TGCAGTGCTGGGGACAGTGGGATTCCTAATGAAAAACTGTTTTTT
CDR3aa: CSAGDSGIPNEKLFF
abundance: -
j_gene: TRBJ1-4
v_gene: TRBV20-1
d_gene: TRBD1

CDR3nt: TGTGCCAGCAGCCACCCGGGACAGGGACCAAACACCGGGGAGCTGTTTTTT
CDR3aa: CASSHPGQGPNTGELFF
abundance: -
j_gene: TRBJ2-2
v_gene: TRBV3-1
d_gene: TRBD1

CDR3nt: TGCGCCAGCAGCCATCCGGACAGGGGGCTTTCTGAAGCTTTCTTT
CDR3aa: CASSHPDRGLSEAFF
abundance: -
j_gene: TRBJ1-1
v_gene: TRBV4-3
d_gene: TRBD1

CDR3nt: TGTGCCAGCGGGGGTAGAGGGAAAGCCTACGAGCAGTACTTC
CDR3aa: CASGGRGKAYEQYF
abundance: -
j_gene: TRBJ2-7
v_gene: TRBV7-2
d_gene: -

CDR3nt: TGTGCCAGCAGTTTTAACAGGGACGCGGGCTACACCTTC
CDR3aa: CASSFNRDAGYTF
abundance: -
j_gene: TRBJ1-2
v_gene: TRBV27
d_gene: -

CDR3nt: TGTGCCAGCAGCTCGCGGGGGCCCAGCGAACTCAATCAGCCCCAGCATTTT
CDR3aa: CASSSRGPSELNQPQHF
abundance: -
j_gene: TRBJ1-5
v_gene: TRBV5-5
d_gene: -

CDR3nt: TGTGCCAGCAGTGACCCTACCCGGGGGACTGAAGCTTTCTTT
CDR3aa: CASSDPTRGTEAFF
abundance: many
j_gene: TRBJ1-1
v_gene: TRBV6-4
d_gene: -

CDR3nt: TGTGCCAGCAGCCGTTCCTCGACGGGGCGAGGTGGCTACACCTTC
CDR3aa: CASSRSSTGRGGYTF
abundance: few
j_gene: TRBJ1-2
v_gene: TRBV12-3/TRBV12-4
d_gene: -

CDR3nt: TGTGCCAGCAGCCTTCTAGGACAGAGCACCGGGGAGCTGTTTTTT
CDR3aa: CASSLLGQSTGELFF
abundance: few
j_gene: TRBJ2-2
v_gene: TRBV7-3
d_gene: -

CDR3nt: TGTGCCAGCAGCTCCCGGACCACAGATACGCAGTATTTT
CDR3aa: CASSSRTTDTQYF
abundance: many
j_gene: TRBJ2-3
v_gene: TRBV7-2
d_gene: -